This T cell receptor beta chain came from a study of blood T cell repertoires in COVID-19. Study as a whole: Samples taken during acute and convalescent COVID-19 were collected in the United States, Italy and Spain. T cells, B-cell-depleted T cells, or PBMCs provided the cDNA or gDNA that served as material.

In the study's own analysis: Researchers report that nucleated cell counts were estimated from reference gene primer amplification. Data came from immunoSEQ multiplex PCR; TCRdb stores just in-frame clones and leaves some out. That table furnishes V, J and clone size, whereas the DNA furnished D and trimming. The sample lists over 250,000 clones; 80% to 90% were seen once. CDR1 is SGDLS, CDR2 YYNGEE, per germline. Germline trimming cut 2 bases from V and 4 bases from J; bases unmatched to any gene: 5. The CDR3 contains 15 residues. Sequencing input: peripheral blood. The receptor was derived from a woman in her 70s with acute or convalescent COVID-19. The V and J genes are TRBV9 and TRBJ2-2, with 7 bases fitting TRBD1. The CDR3 bases are TGTGCCAGCAGCGTGACAGGGCCCCCCACCGGGGAGCTGTTTTTT. The encoded protein is CASSVTGPPTGELFF.